The 14 T cell receptor beta chains below all came from one sample that was sequenced in a study of blood T cells in healthy people across ages. Together with a sample-barcoded 5' primer, a J-beta primer mix was included in a second PCR lasting roughly 6 to 12 cycles. Each CDR3 protein is one row after TCRdb ran MiXCR on the 5' RACE reads. The sample yields nearly 800,000 distinct CDR3 sequences, more than 55% seen once. Sequencing was carried out using blood. The receptor set was obtained from a man aged 40-49 years in good health.

This chain uses TRBV10-3 with TRBJ2-1; 8 nucleotides align to TRBD2. This CDR3 is built from 15 residues. From germline, CDR1 is ENHRY and CDR2 SYGVKD. V was pared by 4 bases and J by 2 bases, with 4 bases of the junction left unmatched. CDR3 DNA sequence: TGTGCCATCAGTGTCGGGAGGGTAACCTACAATGAGCAGTTCTTC. This translates into CAISVGRVTYNEQFF.

This clonotype was seen only once. The chain combines TRBV18 with TRBJ1-2; no firm D call. Germline assignment: CDR1 KGHSH and CDR2 LQKENI. CDR3 size: 16 residues. Trimming pared 3 bases from V and 8 bases from J, leaving 22 bases between. CDR3: CASSPEFNQDRGGYTF. The CDR3 nucleotides are TGTGCCAGCTCACCCGAGTTTAACCAGGATCGGGGAGGCTACACCTTC.

V gene TRBV4-1 combines with J gene TRBJ2-2; possible D gene TRBD2, 6 bases. CDR1 and CDR2 (germline): MGHRA, YSYEKL. V was pared by 5 bases and J by 6 bases, with 13 bases between. This CDR3 contains 14 residues. In DNA form, the CDR3 reads TGCGCCAGCAGCACCCACCGCGGGGCCGGGGAGCTGTTTTTT. As protein: CASSTHRGAGELFF.

The chain combines TRBV12-3 or TRBV12-4 with TRBJ2-1; no clear D. The J call is doubtful: the DNA matches TRBJ2-7 better. The CDR3 is made up of 16 amino acids. CDR3 DNA: TGTGCCAGCAGTTTAATGGGGTCTTCCTCCTACAATGAGCAGTACTTC. Translation: CASSLMGSSSYNEQYF.

The chain has TRBV5-5 and TRBJ2-4, with 9 bases identical to TRBD2. The germline V gene has CDR1 SGHKS and CDR2 YYEKEE (reference sequence). The ends lost 4 bases at V and 13 bases at J; junction bases unmatched: 18. The CDR3 has 16 residues. In DNA form, the CDR3 reads TGTGCCAGCAGCCAAAGACTAGCGGAGAAGGGAGTAGAGCAGTACTTC. Residues: CASSQRLAEKGVEQYF.

The chain uses TRBV7-3 and TRBJ2-3, with a tentative D call TRBD1 (5 bases). The CDR3 contains 16 residues. The germline V gene encodes CDR1 SGHTA and CDR2 FQGTGA. V was clipped by 5 bases and J by 5 bases, with 20 bases between them. The CDR3 DNA sequence: TGTGCCAGCAGCCCCCGAAGGGGAAATGAGAAAGATACGCAGTATTTT. Translated: CASSPRRGNEKDTQYF.

This clonotype was counted only a few times. The rearrangement links TRBV20-1 to TRBJ1-5; D is undetermined. The V end was cut by 2 bases, the J end by 4 bases, with 9 bases between. Looked up from germline, CDR1 is DFQATT and CDR2 is SNEGSKA (reference sequence). CDR3 size: 13 residues. The CDR3: CSARRQNNQPQHF. The CDR3 DNA sequence: TGCAGTGCTAGAAGGCAGAATAATCAGCCCCAGCATTTT.

The rearrangement links TRBV20-1 to TRBJ1-4; tentative D call: TRBD1 (5 bases). The V gene lost 3 bases and the J gene lost 8 bases, with 16 bases spanning the gap. The length of the CDR3 is 14 residues. Looked up from germline, CDR1 is DFQATT and CDR2 is SNEGSKA (reference sequence). The CDR3 protein is CSARPSGYGEKLFF. CDR3 nucleotides: TGCAGTGCTAGGCCTTCAGGGTATGGGGAAAAACTGTTTTTT.

V is TRBV6-6 and J is TRBJ2-4, with D possibly TRBD2 on 6 matching bases. The DNA end is more similar to TRBJ2-7, so the J call may be wrong. CDR1 is MNHNY, CDR2 SVGAGI, per germline (reference sequence). The CDR3 length is 15 residues. The CDR3 is CASSPPPLGGNEQYF. The DNA for the CDR3 is TGTGCCAGCAGTCCCCCTCCCTTGGGGGGAAACGAGCAGTACTTC.

The chain is built from TRBV7-9 and TRBJ2-3; no clear D gene. Germline V gene data show CDR1 as SEHNR and CDR2 as FQNEAQ (reference sequence). The V and J ends lost 5 bases and 2 bases respectively, with 14 bases between them. This CDR3 is built from 15 residues. CDR3 coding DNA: TGTGCCAGCAGCGACCGGGCCCCACCCACAGATACGCAGTATTTT. It is translated as CASSDRAPPTDTQYF. The whole variable domain, remainder taken from reference TRBV7-9 and TRBJ2-3, is DTGVSQNPRHKITKRGQNVTFRCDPISEHNRLYWYRQTLGQGPEFLTYFQNEAQLEKSRLLSDRFSAERPKGSFSTLEIQRTEQGDSAMYLCASSDRAPPTDTQYFGPGTRLTVL.

This sequence joins TRBV28 and TRBJ1-1; a possible D gene is TRBD1 (5 bases). The CDR3 has 13 amino acids. Trimming stripped 6 bases from V and 6 bases from J, with 14 bases between. Germline V CDR1 and CDR2: MDHEN, SYDVKM. The CDR3 region has the DNA TGTGCCAGCAGGCCCCCGGGGGTCGCTGAAGCTTTCTTT. Translating gives CASRPPGVAEAFF.

The gene calls are TRBV12-3 or TRBV12-4 and TRBJ2-3, with 15 nucleotides matching TRBD2. This CDR3 has 17 residues. V lost 5 bases, J lost 5 bases, and 8 bases stayed unmatched. The CDR3 sequence is CASSRGLAGGKGDTQYF. The CDR3 nucleotides read TGTGCCAGCAGTCGCGGACTAGCGGGAGGGAAAGGAGATACGCAGTATTTT.

The gene calls are TRBV7-9 and TRBJ2-4, with D hard to call. Germline V gene lookup returns CDR1 SEHNR and CDR2 FQNEAQ (reference sequence). CDR3 size: 18 residues. The germline V and J ends were trimmed by 5 bases and 0 bases, with 20 bases remaining between them. CDR3 nucleotides: TGTGCCAGCAGCGGAGAAAAGGGTGACCGACTAGCCAAAAACATTCAGTACTTC. Its translation is CASSGEKGDRLAKNIQYF.

The chain employs TRBV20-1 and TRBJ2-7, with D possibly TRBD1 on 6 matching bases. Germline V lookup: CDR1 DFQATT, CDR2 SNEGSKA (reference sequence). With 3 bases removed from V and 4 bases from J, the gap between germline ends came to 16 bases. The CDR3 is 14 amino acids. Here the CDR3 reads CSARKGEKLYEQYF. The CDR3 bases are TGCAGTGCTAGGAAGGGGGAGAAGCTTTACGAGCAGTACTTC.